This T cell receptor beta chain comes out of a study of T cell clonotyping in hematopoietic cell transplantation. The study's findings and limits: Pathologically expanded recipient clonotypes increased progressively from day 30 to day 180 as diversity fell. CD4 and CD8 repertoire contributions could not be separated without sorting.

V gave up 7 bases and J gave up 2 bases, with 30 bases separating them. The CDR3 extends over 21 amino acids. The germline CDR1 and CDR2 sequences are PRHDT and FYEKMQ (reference sequence). In the case of this clone: Its target is unknown.

Sequencing used immunoSEQ multiplex PCR; TCRdb keeps in-frame clones, though not all of them. The data show tens of thousands of clones, 95% seen once. This TCR derives from a man aged 25 to 45 in good health. Some clones in this sample may be carry-over from other donors' samples. Sequences were obtained from peripheral blood mononuclear cells. This rearrangement joins TRBV13 to TRBJ2-6; a weak D match, TRBD1 (8 bases). CDR3: CASNSGNRGGTGIPGANVLTF. CDR3 sequence (DNA): TGTGCCAGCAATTCGGGGAACAGGGGGGGGACAGGAATTCCTGGGGCCAACGTCCTGACTTTC.